Listed below are T cell receptor beta chains from one sample, sequenced in a study of hypomethylating agent response in myelodysplastic syndrome. Only in-frame clones appear in the TCRdb table, and some are missing; sequencing was by immunoSEQ multiplex PCR. Of thousands of clones in the sample, almost 85% were seen once. The input for sequencing was bone marrow, taken before or after starting hypomethylating agent treatment for myelodysplastic syndrome (not recorded which). Receptors were obtained from a human donor with myelodysplastic syndrome. The CDR3 runs from the conserved cysteine through the conserved F or W. A D gene is named only where the DNA matches it firmly. Size is stated for part of the rows, as once, few or many counts, or as a class when the clone is expanded.

V gene	D gene	clone size	J gene	CDR3 protein	CDR3 DNA
TRBV11-2	TRBD1	.	TRBJ2-3	CASSFGQGPDTQYF	TGTGCCAGCAGCTTTGGACAGGGGCCAGATACGCAGTATTTT
TRBV6-1	TRBD1	few	TRBJ1-2	CASSEPRTGGGYGYTF	TGTGCCAGCAGTGAGCCCCGGACAGGGGGCGGCTATGGCTACACCTTC
TRBV28	.	.	TRBJ1-2	CASSFARDYGYTF	TGTGCCAGCAGTTTCGCCAGAGACTATGGCTACACCTTC
TRBV5-5	.	.	TRBJ2-7	CASSYSPNPGISYEQYF	TGTGCCAGCAGCTACTCGCCTAACCCTGGAATTAGCTACGAGCAGTACTTC
TRBV5-1	TRBD2	.	TRBJ2-7	CASSPTTSGLIYEQYF	TGCGCCAGCAGCCCGACGACTAGCGGGCTTATTTACGAGCAGTACTTC
TRBV7-2	TRBD2	.	TRBJ2-1	CASSRAGVGNEQFF	TGTGCCAGCAGCCGAGCGGGAGTAGGCAATGAGCAGTTCTTC
TRBV4-2	.	.	TRBJ2-2	CASRSYTGELFF	TGTGCCAGCAGATCTTACACCGGGGAGCTGTTTTTT
TRBV5-1	TRBD1	.	TRBJ2-7	CASSLGGQGGTYEQYF	TGCGCCAGCAGCTTGGGGGGACAGGGAGGTACCTACGAGCAGTACTTC
TRBV7-5	.	.	TRBJ1-6	CARSFPRYRVYNSPLHF	TGTGCCAGAAGCTTCCCCAGGTACCGCGTCTATAATTCACCCCTCCACTTT
TRBV27	TRBD1	.	TRBJ1-5	CASSLSGQGGSSQPRHF	TGTGCCAGCAGTTTATCGGGACAGGGAGGGTCGAGTCAGCCCCGGCATTTT
TRBV28	.	few	TRBJ1-5	CASSLGGQGLGQPQHF	TGTGCCAGCAGTTTAGGGGGCCAGGGGCTGGGTCAGCCCCAGCATTTT
TRBV5-8	TRBD1	.	TRBJ2-3	CASSLQWTGTGVVSTDTQYF	TGTGCCAGCAGCTTGCAGTGGACCGGGACAGGGGTGGTAAGCACAGATACGCAGTATTTT
TRBV4-1	TRBD1	few	TRBJ1-2	CASSDRQGAAYTF	TGCGCCAGCAGTGACCGACAGGGTGCGGCCTACACCTTC
TRBV2	.	.	TRBJ1-2	CASRGGALYGYTF	TGTGCCAGTCGGGGAGGGGCCCTCTATGGCTACACCTTC
TRBV5-1	.	.	TRBJ1-4	CASRWGNEKLFF	TGCGCCAGCAGATGGGGGAATGAAAAACTGTTTTTT
TRBV5-1	TRBD2	once	TRBJ2-1	CASSYWTSGRNEQFF	TGCGCCAGCAGCTACTGGACTAGCGGTCGCAATGAGCAGTTCTTC
TRBV5-1	.	.	TRBJ1-4	CASSENTGMGEKLFF	TGCGCCAGCAGCGAAAATACAGGGATGGGCGAAAAACTGTTTTTT
TRBV11-1	.	.	TRBJ2-7	CASSFLGSYEQYF	TGTGCCAGCAGCTTTCTAGGGTCCTACGAGCAGTACTTC
TRBV5-1	.	.	TRBJ2-3	CASSLAGVPRDTQYF	TGCGCCAGCAGCTTGGCCGGGGTCCCTCGAGATACGCAGTATTTT
TRBV11-3	.	.	TRBJ2-1	CASSISTRANEQFF	TGTGCCAGCAGCATCTCGACTCGGGCCAATGAGCAGTTCTTC
TRBV7-2	.	.	TRBJ1-6	CASSLIPGELGSPLHF	TGTGCCAGCAGCTTAATCCCTGGGGAATTAGGATCACCCCTCCACTTT
TRBV30	TRBD1	.	TRBJ1-1	CAWSDRGREGNTEAFF	TGTGCCTGGAGTGACAGGGGGCGCGAAGGGAACACTGAAGCTTTCTTT
TRBV6-4	.	.	TRBJ2-3	CASSLQDTDTQYF	TGTGCCAGCAGCCTCCAAGACACAGATACGCAGTATTTT
TRBV5-6	TRBD1	.	TRBJ1-2	CASFDRANYGYTF	TGTGCCAGTTTCGACAGGGCCAACTATGGCTACACCTTC
TRBV5-6	.	.	TRBJ2-1	CASISRGEQFF	TGTGCCAGCATTAGCAGGGGTGAGCAGTTCTTC
TRBV9	.	.	TRBJ2-3	CASSLLGSDTQYF	TGTGCCAGCAGCCTTCTTGGGTCAGATACGCAGTATTTT
TRBV10-3	.	.	TRBJ2-3	CAISEGASSGTDTQYF	TGTGCCATCAGTGAGGGGGCTAGCAGTGGCACAGATACGCAGTATTTT
TRBV5-1	TRBD1	.	TRBJ1-1	CASSDSGTAVRAFF	TGCGCCAGCAGCGACTCAGGGACAGCCGTTCGTGCTTTCTTT
TRBV11-2	.	.	TRBJ2-1	CASSLVSGYNEQFF	TGTGCCAGCAGCTTAGTTTCAGGGTACAATGAGCAGTTCTTC
TRBV6-5	TRBD2	.	TRBJ2-3	CASSYSLGGATDTQYF	TGTGCCAGCAGTTACTCGTTGGGAGGGGCCACAGATACGCAGTATTTT
TRBV29-1	.	.	TRBJ1-2	CSVEAGFGYGYTF	TGCAGCGTTGAGGCAGGTTTCGGTTATGGCTACACCTTC
TRBV7-8	TRBD2	once	TRBJ2-5	CASGTSAETQYF	TGTGCCAGCGGGACTAGCGCAGAGACCCAGTACTTC
TRBV6-1	.	.	TRBJ2-3	CASRTGMGDTDTQYF	TGTGCCAGTCGAACAGGGATGGGGGACACAGATACGCAGTATTTT
TRBV6-1	.	.	TRBJ2-1	CASTREPLSDNEQFF	TGTGCCAGCACCCGGGAGCCCCTATCGGACAATGAGCAGTTCTTC
TRBV2	.	.	TRBJ2-2	CASSDAGFDTGELFF	TGTGCCAGCAGTGACGCAGGGTTTGACACCGGGGAGCTGTTTTTT
TRBV11-3	TRBD2	.	TRBJ2-1	CASGSSGRAHEQFF	TGTGCCAGCGGGTCTAGCGGGAGGGCCCACGAGCAGTTCTTC
TRBV30	.	once	TRBJ1-1	CAWMQGRGTEAFF	TGTGCCTGGATGCAGGGTCGGGGAACTGAAGCTTTCTTT
TRBV6-1	.	.	TRBJ1-6	CASSEAGQWGNSPLHF	TGTGCCAGCAGTGAAGCTGGTCAGTGGGGCAATTCACCCCTCCACTTT
TRBV9	.	once	TRBJ1-2	CASSVSPQTYGYTF	TGTGCCAGCAGCGTATCCCCACAGACCTATGGCTACACCTTC